This TCR beta chain was recovered during a study of T cell responses to AZD1222 COVID-19 vaccine. General study findings and limits: A rise in Spike-specific TCR breadth and depth followed two AZD1222 doses.

TCRdb keeps only in-frame clones here, not all; method: immunoSEQ multiplex PCR. The repertoire holds 250,000 to 300,000 clones, roughly 93% seen once, with roughly 0.6% in the top ten. Comment on this clone: What it binds is not known.

The germline V gene has CDR1 DFQATT and CDR2 SNEGSKA (reference sequence). The V gene lost 6 bases and the J gene lost 5 bases, with 8 bases spanning the gap. This CDR3 is 10 amino acids long. The clonotype originates from an adult who received the AZD1222 COVID-19 vaccine. The chain links TRBV20-1 to TRBJ2-7, with no clear D. The sample consisted of peripheral blood, taken 28 days after the second AZD1222 dose. The CDR3 reads CSASVDEQYF. CDR3 DNA: TGCAGTGCGTCAGTCGACGAGCAGTACTTC.